The 8 T cell receptor beta chains reported below all come from one sample, sequenced in a study of regulatory T cells in long-lasting Graves disease. The time point here: newly diagnosed GD, antithyroid drugs for less than 3 months. TCR sequences were obtained from RNA taken from PBMCs. Investigators prepared the TCR beta libraries by applying iRepertoire HTBI primers and Arm-PCR of CDR3 regions. TCRdb re-analysed the multiplex PCR reads in MiXCR, keeping a single row per CDR3 protein. This table has 350,000 to 400,000 distinct CDR3 sequences, 15% to 18% appearing once. This material consisted of peripheral blood mononuclear cells (PBMCs), taken at new diagnosis, from a patient treated with antithyroid drugs. These receptors were collected from a female donor with Graves disease.

This clonotype came up many times. The chain couples TRBV20-1 to TRBJ2-7; a possible D gene is TRBD1 (6 bases). The germline V gene encodes CDR1 DFQATT and CDR2 SNEGSKA (reference sequence). CDR3 size: 14 residues. The ends were cut back, 5 bases at V and 1 base at J, with 15 bases in the middle. CDR3 region: CSAGRQAASYEQYF. CDR3 coding DNA: TGCAGTGCTGGCCGACAGGCCGCTTCCTACGAGCAGTACTTC.

This clonotype appeared many times. The V call is TRBV6-1, the J call TRBJ1-5; D unresolved. The CDR3 spans 13 residues. V lost 10 bases, J lost 0 bases, and 10 bases lay in between. The germline gives CDR1 MNHNS, CDR2 SASEGT. The CDR3 coding sequence is TGTGCCACCTGTCGGGGTAGCAATCAGCCCCAGCATTTT. Translating it yields CATCRGSNQPQHF.

The V and J genes are TRBV12-3 or TRBV12-4 and TRBJ2-3; 10 bases map to TRBD2. CDR3 length: 15 amino acids. J gave up 1 base and V 8 bases, and 6 bases lay outside the gene matches. CDR3 sequence: CASGVAGGGTDTQYF. In DNA form, the CDR3 reads TGTGCCAGCGGGGTAGCGGGGGGAGGCACAGATACGCAGTATTTT.

This clonotype was counted a single time. The chain recombines TRBV4-3 with TRBJ2-1; 8 bases are shared with TRBD2. V gave up 6 bases and J gave up 1 base; unmatched junction bases: 8. The CDR3 is made up of 16 amino acids. Looked up from germline, CDR1 is LGHNA and CDR2 is YSLEER. In DNA, the CDR3 is TGCGCCAGCAGAAAAGGAGCGGGAGTATCCTACAATGAGCAGTTCTTC. This codes for CASRKGAGVSYNEQFF.

V gene TRBV29-1 combines with J gene TRBJ1-1, with TRBD1 as a possible D gene (5 bases). The germline V gene has CDR1 SQVTM and CDR2 ANQGSEA. CDR3 length: 13 residues. Trimming took 5 bases from V and 0 from J, leaving 10 bases between them. The chain's CDR3 is CSVCPGVNTEAFF. CDR3 nucleotide sequence: TGCAGCGTTTGTCCGGGGGTGAACACTGAAGCTTTCTTT. The full variable domain, in which reference TRBV29-1 and TRBJ1-1 provide the parts outside the CDR3, is SAVISQKPSRDICQRGTSLTIQCQVDSQVTMMFWYRQQPGQSLTLIATANQGSEATYESGFVIDKFPISRPNLTFSTLTVSNMSPEDSSIYLCSVCPGVNTEAFFGQGTRLTVV.

The gene calls are TRBV4-1 and TRBJ1-5; D is possibly TRBD1 (6 bases). Trimming left V 1 base short and J 8 bases short, with 18 bases between. Germline V gene sequence: CDR1 MGHRA, CDR2 YSYEKL. The CDR3 totals 16 residues. The CDR3 is CASSQGTATWVKPQHF. The CDR3 DNA reads as TGCGCCAGCAGCCAAGGGACAGCGACCTGGGTGAAGCCCCAGCATTTT.

On this clonotype itself: It differs at one base from a far larger clone, so likely a read error. This chain uses TRBV2 with TRBJ2-3; 16 bases are a match to TRBD2. The CDR3 has 18 amino acids. Per the germline V gene, CDR1 is SNHLY and CDR2 is FYNNEI. The CDR3 loop reads CASSYTGTSGRAGDTRYF. The DNA of the CDR3 is TGTGCCAGCAGCTACACCGGGACTAGCGGGAGGGCGGGAGATACGCGGTATTTT.

V usage is TRBV19 and J usage is TRBJ2-1; D gene uncertain. The CDR3 is 15 residues long. Trimming removed 5 bases from V and 0 bases from J, with 11 bases in between. Germline-derived CDR1 and CDR2 are LNHDA and SQIVND (reference sequence). In DNA, the CDR3 is TGTGCCAGTAGTGTATCCTTCAGCTCCTACAATGAGCAGTTCTTC. Its translation: CASSVSFSSYNEQFF.